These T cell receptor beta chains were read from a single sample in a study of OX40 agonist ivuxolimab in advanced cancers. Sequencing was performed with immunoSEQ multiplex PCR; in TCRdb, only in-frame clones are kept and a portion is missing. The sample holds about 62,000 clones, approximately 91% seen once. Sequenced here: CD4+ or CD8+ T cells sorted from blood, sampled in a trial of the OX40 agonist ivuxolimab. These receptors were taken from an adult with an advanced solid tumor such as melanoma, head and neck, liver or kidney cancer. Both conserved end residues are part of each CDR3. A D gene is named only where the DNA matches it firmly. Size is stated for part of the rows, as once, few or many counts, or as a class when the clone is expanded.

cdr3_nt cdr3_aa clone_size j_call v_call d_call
TGTGCCAGCACCGAGCGCGAGGCAGGGTACACTGAAGCTTTCTTT CASTEREAGYTEAFF . TRBJ1-1 TRBV9 .
TGTGCCAGCAGTGTGCCGAGGGACGGCTCCTACGAGCAGTACTTC CASSVPRDGSYEQYF . TRBJ2-7 TRBV6-5 .
TGTGCCATCAGTGACCGGGGGCGGGACACTGAAGCTTTCTTT CAISDRGRDTEAFF . TRBJ1-1 TRBV10-3 .
TGTGCCAGCAAGGGACTAGCGGGAGTCTACAATGAGCAGTTCTTC CASKGLAGVYNEQFF . TRBJ2-1 TRBV25-1 TRBD2
TGTGCCAGCAGCTTAGTAGGGGGGAACTATGGCTACACCTTC CASSLVGGNYGYTF . TRBJ1-2 TRBV7-9 .
TGTGCCAGCAGTTACTCGAATACTGAAGCTTTCTTT CASSYSNTEAFF . TRBJ1-1 TRBV6-6 .
TGTGCAAGTCGCCCCCAAATGGGAGCTTTCTTT CASRPQMGAFF . TRBJ1-1 TRBV12-2 .
TGTGCCAGCAGTTACGGACAGGGTGGCTACACCTTC CASSYGQGGYTF . TRBJ1-2 TRBV6-5 TRBD1
TGTGCCAGCAGCCCTCCGAACGACAATGAGCAGTTCTTC CASSPPNDNEQFF . TRBJ2-1 TRBV7-2 .
TGTGCCAGCAGTTTACTGACAGGGGGCAGCTCCTACGAGCAGTACTTC CASSLLTGGSSYEQYF . TRBJ2-7 TRBV28 TRBD1
TGTGCCAGCAGTGAAAGGCTAGCGGGAGGAAGCAATGAGCAGTTCTTC CASSERLAGGSNEQFF . TRBJ2-1 TRBV25-1 TRBD2
TGTGCCAGCAGCCGGAGCTCCTACAATGAGCAGTTCTTC CASSRSSYNEQFF . TRBJ2-1 TRBV6-5 .
TGCGCCAGCAGACCCACGGGGGTGACCTCCTACGAGCAGTACTTC CASRPTGVTSYEQYF . TRBJ2-7 TRBV5-1 .
TGCGCCAGCAGCGAGGGAGGGGAAGAGACCCAGTACTTC CASSEGGEETQYF . TRBJ2-5 TRBV5-1 TRBD2
TGTGCCAGCAGCTTAGGCCCAGGGGTTACCTACAATGAGCAGTTCTTC CASSLGPGVTYNEQFF . TRBJ2-1 TRBV7-2 .
TGTGCCAGCAGCTTAGTGCAAGGGAGCAATCAGCCCCAGCATTTT CASSLVQGSNQPQHF . TRBJ1-5 TRBV11-2 .
TGTGCCAGCAGTCAAGGACAGGGGAACACTGAAGCTTTCTTT CASSQGQGNTEAFF . TRBJ1-1 TRBV6-5 TRBD1
TGTGCCAGCAGTTTTTCAGGGAACGGTCAGCCCCAGCATTTT CASSFSGNGQPQHF . TRBJ1-5 TRBV28 .
TGTGCCAGCTCAACGACAGGGGGCATGGAGACCCAGTACTTC CASSTTGGMETQYF . TRBJ2-5 TRBV18 TRBD1
TGTGCCATCAGCCTAGGGCAGGGAAACACTGAAGCTTTCTTT CAISLGQGNTEAFF few TRBJ1-1 TRBV10-3 .